One and the same sample provided the 13 T cell receptor beta chains below, sequenced in a study of identical twins. TCRdb analysed the 5' RACE reads with MiXCR anew, one entry per CDR3 protein. The sample comprises around 480,000 distinct CDR3 sequences, roughly an eighth of which are singletons, and approximately 0.98% rests with the top ten. The sample was also reused in another study, on yellow fever vaccine responses in identical twins.

Sequencing used CD4+ T cells sorted from blood. All receptors derive from a woman under 30 in good health.

This clonotype was recorded many times. The chain is built from TRBV7-2 and TRBJ2-2; D is unresolved. This CDR3 comprises 15 residues. V lost 1 base and J 2 bases, leaving 8 bases between the germline ends. Germline values: CDR1 SGHTA, CDR2 FQGNSA. The CDR3 bases are TGTGCCAGCAGCTTAGTTGGCGCTAACACCGGGGAGCTGTTTTTT. Translating gives CASSLVGANTGELFF.

This rearrangement joins TRBV6-2 or TRBV6-3 to TRBJ2-4; D remains ambiguous. V lost 8 bases and J 4 bases, leaving 12 bases between the germline ends. Looked up from germline, CDR1 is MNHEY and CDR2 is SVGEGT. This CDR3 region has 13 residues. Written as DNA, the CDR3 is TGTGCCAGCCTGGGCAGATGGAAAAACATTCAGTACTTC. Translation gives CASLGRWKNIQYF.

The J gene is TRBJ2-5, the V gene TRBV7-9; D uncertain. Germline-derived CDR1 and CDR2 are SEHNR and FQNEAQ (reference sequence). Trimming took off 3 bases at V and 5 bases at J, with 16 bases between the two ends. The CDR3 length is 15 residues. The CDR3 spells CASSLFPPPRETQYF. CDR3 bases: TGTGCCAGCAGCTTGTTCCCACCCCCCCGGGAGACCCAGTACTTC.

This clonotype has just a few counts. V is TRBV20-1 and J is TRBJ2-2, with D possibly being TRBD2 (6 bases). Germline V gives CDR1 DFQATT, CDR2 SNEGSKA (reference sequence). With 3 bases removed from V and 9 bases from J, the gap between germline ends came to 17 bases. The CDR3 is made up of 14 amino acids. CDR3 region: CSASYGSISRELFF. The CDR3 DNA follows: TGCAGTGCTAGCTACGGGAGCATCTCCAGGGAGCTGTTTTTT.

There are a few counts of this clonotype. The chain uses TRBV5-1 and TRBJ2-7; 9 bases are shared with TRBD2. Germline CDR1 is SGHRS and CDR2 is YFSETQ. The CDR3 is made up of 15 amino acids. J lost 2 bases, V lost 6 bases, and 9 bases had no gene match. In DNA, the CDR3 is TGCGCCAGCACCCCTTCTAGCGGGGATACCTACGAGCAGTACTTC. This sequence encodes CASTPSSGDTYEQYF.

The gene calls are TRBV18 and TRBJ2-7; TRBD2 matches at 7 bases. There are 19 residues in the CDR3. The V gene end was trimmed by 2 bases and the J gene end by 0 bases; junction bases not matched to a gene: 16. From germline, CDR1 is KGHSH and CDR2 LQKENI. The CDR3 DNA follows: TGTGCCAGCTCACCAGATCTAATAGGGCTAGCGGAAAGCTCCTACGAGCAGTACTTC. This encodes CASSPDLIGLAESSYEQYF.

The chain uses TRBV5-1 and TRBJ1-1; 10 positions agree with TRBD1. In germline, CDR1 is SGHRS, CDR2 YFSETQ. The CDR3 is 17 amino acids. V lost 5 bases, J lost 1 base, and 11 bases stayed unmatched. Here the CDR3 DNA reads TGCGCCAGCAGTCCCACCGACAGGGGGCAAGGGAACACTGAAGCTTTCTTT. Translation gives CASSPTDRGQGNTEAFF.

The chain carries TRBV4-3 and TRBJ2-3; TRBD2 is a possible D gene (6 bases). This CDR3 is built from 18 residues. Germline assignment: CDR1 LGHNA and CDR2 YSLEER. V lost 7 bases and J 7 bases, leaving 30 bases between the germline ends. The CDR3 coding sequence is TGCGCCAGCATCCGGGAAAAGATAGCGGCCATGCCCTACTATACGCAGTATTTT. It yields the protein CASIREKIAAMPYYTQYF.

The gene calls are TRBV4-1 and TRBJ1-4; D gene ambiguous. The germline V gene encodes CDR1 MGHRA and CDR2 YSYEKL. This CDR3 has 14 amino acids. Trimming left V 8 bases short and J 3 bases short, with 13 bases between. The CDR3 sequence is CASQPTGANEKLFF. DNA for the CDR3: TGCGCCAGCCAGCCAACTGGGGCTAATGAAAAACTGTTTTTT.

CDR3 residues: CATHDGVQETQYF. The DNA for the CDR3 is TGTGCCACACATGACGGGGTACAAGAGACCCAGTACTTC. V usage is TRBV10-3 and J usage is TRBJ2-5, with TRBD2 as a possible D gene (5 bases). V shed 10 bases and J shed 2 bases, with 14 bases lying between them. There are 13 residues in the CDR3. Germline V gives CDR1 ENHRY, CDR2 SYGVKD.

The chain carries TRBV5-1 and TRBJ2-1; the D is unclear. This CDR3 is built from 15 residues. CDR1 is SGHRS and CDR2 is YFSETQ in the germline V gene. V lost 0 bases to trimming and J lost 2 bases, with 9 bases between them. The CDR3 DNA is TGCGCCAGCAGCTTGGTGGTAGGCCCCTACAATGAGCAGTTCTTC. As protein: CASSLVVGPYNEQFF.

The J gene is TRBJ2-3, the V gene TRBV10-3; 7 bases match TRBD2. V gave up 7 bases and J gave up 0 bases; unmatched junction bases: 7. The CDR3 has 15 amino acids. Germline V gene lookup returns CDR1 ENHRY and CDR2 SYGVKD. The CDR3 DNA sequence: TGTGCCATCACCTCGGGACTACTAAGCACAGATACGCAGTATTTT. As protein: CAITSGLLSTDTQYF.

This clonotype has just a few counts. The chain links TRBV6-2 or TRBV6-3 to TRBJ2-3, with D unresolved. The length of the CDR3 is 12 residues. The V end was cut by 1 base, the J end by 6 bases, with 5 bases between. The germline V gene has CDR1 MNHEY and CDR2 SVGEGT. The CDR3 region is CASSYWVDTQYF. In nucleotides, the CDR3 is TGTGCCAGCAGTTACTGGGTTGATACGCAGTATTTT.